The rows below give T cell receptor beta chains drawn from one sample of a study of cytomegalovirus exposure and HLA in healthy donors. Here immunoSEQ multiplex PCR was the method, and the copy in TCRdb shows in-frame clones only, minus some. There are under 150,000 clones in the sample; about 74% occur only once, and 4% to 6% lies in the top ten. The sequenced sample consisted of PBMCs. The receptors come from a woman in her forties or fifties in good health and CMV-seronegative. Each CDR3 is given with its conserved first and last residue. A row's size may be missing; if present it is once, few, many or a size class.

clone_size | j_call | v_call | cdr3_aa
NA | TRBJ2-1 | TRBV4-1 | CASSDRDRLNNRVFF
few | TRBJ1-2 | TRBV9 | CASSVGVQGYGYTF
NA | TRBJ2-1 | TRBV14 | CASSQAGFRNEQFF
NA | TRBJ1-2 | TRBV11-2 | CASSPGRNYGYTF
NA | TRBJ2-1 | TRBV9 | CASSVAGGGSYNEQFF
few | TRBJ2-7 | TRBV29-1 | CSVTGQYYEQYF
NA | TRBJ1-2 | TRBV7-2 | CASSLPDYGYTF
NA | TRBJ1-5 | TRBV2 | CASRVQGSNQPQHF
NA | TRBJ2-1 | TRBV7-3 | CASSSAVTRAYNEQFF
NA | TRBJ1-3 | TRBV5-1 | CASSLRTGFGNTIYF
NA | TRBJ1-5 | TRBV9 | CASSPGLYGPPQHF
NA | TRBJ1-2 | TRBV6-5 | CASSPDYLLYGYTF
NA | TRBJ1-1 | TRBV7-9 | CSSSSSRGLNTEAFF
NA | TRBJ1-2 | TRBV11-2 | CASSKQGANYGYTF
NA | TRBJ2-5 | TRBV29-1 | CSVEEPSGTSGQETQYF
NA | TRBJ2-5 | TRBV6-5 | CASSYNSGETQYF
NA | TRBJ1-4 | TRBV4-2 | CASSPHGQGDEKLFF
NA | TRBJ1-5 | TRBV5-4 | CASSWGGQVNSQPQHF
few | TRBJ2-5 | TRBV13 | CASSSRLAGGGETQYF
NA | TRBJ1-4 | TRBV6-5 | CASSQLGGKLFF
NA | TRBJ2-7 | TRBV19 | CASSMGQGVPYEQYF
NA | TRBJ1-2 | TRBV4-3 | CASSQGPGWGLSYTF
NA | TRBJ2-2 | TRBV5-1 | CASSFGGHTGELFF
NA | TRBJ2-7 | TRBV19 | CASSITYRDEQYF
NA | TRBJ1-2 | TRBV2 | CASSPPEAVYGYTF
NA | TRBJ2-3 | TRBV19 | CASSILSRRGATDTQYF
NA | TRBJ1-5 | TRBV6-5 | CASSRRDQPQHF
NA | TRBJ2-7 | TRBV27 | CASSLTVSYEQYF
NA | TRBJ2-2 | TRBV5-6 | CASSSGGRNTGELFF
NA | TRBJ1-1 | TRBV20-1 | CSARVGQHFF
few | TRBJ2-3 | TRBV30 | CAWRGASTDTQYF
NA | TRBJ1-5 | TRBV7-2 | CASSPGLLSNQPQHF
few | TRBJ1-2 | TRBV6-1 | CASSHTGKLRGYTF
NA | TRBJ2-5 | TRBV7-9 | CASSLGTLNETQYF
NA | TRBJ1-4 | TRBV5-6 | CASSSRTRGKLFF
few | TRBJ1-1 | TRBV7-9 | CASSLEAGFTEAFF
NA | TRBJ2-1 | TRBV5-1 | CASSPFWTGDNNEQFF
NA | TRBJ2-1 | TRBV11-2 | CASSLVLAGGDNEQFF
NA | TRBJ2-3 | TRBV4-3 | CASSLSGLAEEDTQYF
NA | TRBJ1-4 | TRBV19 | CASSRDRELNEKLFF
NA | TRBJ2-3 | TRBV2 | CASRGGLAARNSTDTQYF
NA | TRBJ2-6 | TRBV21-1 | CASSKEEGLSGANVLTF
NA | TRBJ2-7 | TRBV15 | CATSRTGQGAYEQYF
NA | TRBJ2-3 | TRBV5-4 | CASSWATGDTQYF
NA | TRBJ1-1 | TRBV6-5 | CASSYVPDSKEAFF